This T cell receptor beta chain was captured by sequencing in a study of control samples from healthy donors and cancer patients. The germline V gene encodes CDR1 LNHDA and CDR2 SQIVND (reference sequence). The CDR3 length is 15 residues. V gave up 3 bases and J gave up 7 bases, with 13 bases separating them. The data were produced by immunoSEQ multiplex PCR, yet TCRdb's version contains in-frame clones alone and is incomplete. Among under 200,000 clones listed, approximately 94% were seen once. This chain uses TRBV19 with TRBJ1-6, with D perhaps matching TRBD1 (5 bases). Specimen: blood. This clonotype originated in a woman in her thirties or forties in good health. The CDR3 DNA follows: TGTGCCAGTAGTATCGGAGGGGCCAGAAATTCACCCCTCCACTTT. Amino acid sequence: CASSIGGARNSPLHF.